This T cell receptor beta chain is drawn from a study of T cells in localized non-small cell lung cancer. CDR3 length: 18 residues. The germline V gene encodes CDR1 SGHRS and CDR2 YFSETQ. The ends were cut back, 6 bases at V and 0 bases at J, with 19 bases in the middle. Findings and caveats of the study: Of the top 100 tumor clones, median 57 were in adjacent lung, approximately 28 among its top 100. Greater T cell density in blood accompanied longer overall survival.

As concerns this clone: Antigen specificity is unknown.

Only in-frame clones appear in the TCRdb table, and some are missing; sequencing was by immunoSEQ multiplex PCR. The sample holds over 70,000 clones, more than 75% seen once. The TCR was taken from a woman aged 35 to 75 with stage II squamous cell lung carcinoma. This specimen consisted of PBMCs, obtained before any cancer treatment. This rearrangement joins TRBV5-1 to TRBJ2-6; no clear D gene. In nucleotides, the CDR3 is TGCGCCAGCATGGGGATCGGGCAGACCCGCTCTGGGGCCAACGTCCTGACTTTC. Its translation: CASMGIGQTRSGANVLTF.